The 9 T cell receptor beta chains in this list originate from one sample, sequenced in a study of blood T cell repertoires in COVID-19. Using immunoSEQ multiplex PCR, the repertoire was profiled, and TCRdb retains in-frame clones only, with some absent. There are roughly 240,000 clones in the sample; 75% to 85% occur only once, and approximately 9% lies in the top ten. Sequencing was carried out using PBMCs or T cells enriched from blood (not recorded which). The receptors were gathered from a woman in her 50s with acute COVID-19.

A single count supports this clone. The rearrangement uses TRBV19 and TRBJ2-7; D is possibly TRBD1 (6 bases). The length of the CDR3 is 15 residues. Looked up from germline, CDR1 is LNHDA and CDR2 is SQIVND (reference sequence). The ends were cut back, 4 bases at V and 3 bases at J, with 16 bases in the middle. The CDR3 here is CASSKETGAIYEQYF. In DNA, the CDR3 is TGTGCCAGTAGTAAGGAGACAGGTGCAATCTACGAGCAGTACTTC.

This chain joins TRBV9 and TRBJ1-1; tentatively, D is TRBD1 (5 bases). Trimming took 7 bases from V and 4 from J, leaving 11 bases between them. This CDR3 region has 12 residues. Per germline, CDR1 SGDLS and CDR2 YYNGEE. The CDR3 DNA sequence: TGTGCCAGCGGGCAGGGAGGCACTGAAGCTTTCTTT. This encodes CASGQGGTEAFF.

This clone was seen a single time. This sequence joins TRBV4-1 and TRBJ2-1, with 8 bases that match TRBD1. V dropped 5 bases and J dropped 6; count of bases not matched to a gene: 9. The length of the CDR3 is 15 residues. The germline V gene encodes CDR1 MGHRA and CDR2 YSYEKL. The CDR3 region has the DNA TGCGCCAGCAGCTGGGGACAGGACTGGGTCAATGAGCAGTTCTTC. This codes for CASSWGQDWVNEQFF.

This clone was counted a single time. The J gene is TRBJ1-5, the V gene TRBV19; tentative D call: TRBD1 (5 bases). With 3 bases removed from V and 0 bases from J, the gap between germline ends came to 9 bases. This CDR3 comprises 15 residues. CDR1 is LNHDA and CDR2 is SQIVND in the germline V gene (reference sequence). The CDR3 DNA reads TGTGCCAGTAGTATGACAGCTAATAGCAATCAGCCCCAGCATTTT. Residues: CASSMTANSNQPQHF.

Details on this clone: The identical CDR3 is also encoded by other nucleotide sequences in the sample. V usage is TRBV5-1 and J usage is TRBJ2-3, with 15 nucleotides matching TRBD2. Germline V lookup: CDR1 SGHRS, CDR2 YFSETQ. The CDR3 totals 16 residues. With V trimmed by 4 bases and J by 3 bases, 3 bases remained unmatched. CDR3 protein: CASSPGTSGGTDTQYF. The CDR3 DNA reads as TGCGCCAGCAGCCCAGGGACTAGCGGGGGGACAGATACGCAGTATTTT.

The J gene is TRBJ1-2, the V gene TRBV6-2 or TRBV6-3; 7 nucleotides align to TRBD1. The CDR3 loop spans 14 amino acids. The germline V gene has CDR1 MNHEY and CDR2 SVGEGT. V shed 5 bases, J shed 5 bases, and the junction held 8 bases outside the gene matches. CDR3 protein: CASSPGQALYGYTF. The CDR3 nucleotides are TGTGCCAGCAGTCCAGGACAGGCCCTGTATGGCTACACCTTC.

This clone was detected a few times. V gene TRBV19 combines with J gene TRBJ1-2; 11 bases align to TRBD1. The CDR3 extends over 19 amino acids. Germline CDR1 is LNHDA and CDR2 is SQIVND (reference sequence). After removal of 7 bases from V and 4 bases from J, the junction contained 20 bases not matched to a gene. The CDR3: CASISLRDRGKPAGYGYTF. The CDR3 bases are TGTGCCAGTATTTCACTGAGGGACAGGGGGAAACCGGCAGGCTATGGCTACACCTTC. Combining the CDR3 with reference TRBV19 and TRBJ1-2 gives the whole variable domain DGGITQSPKYLFRKEGQNVTLSCEQNLNHDAMYWYRQDPGQGLRLIYYSQIVNDFQKGDIAEGYSVSREKKESFPLTVTSAQKNPTAFYLCASISLRDRGKPAGYGYTFGSGTRLTVV.

In its sample, this clone was seen once. V and J are TRBV13 and TRBJ1-1; TRBD1 agrees at 9 bases. Germline-derived CDR1 and CDR2 are PRHDT and FYEKMQ (reference sequence). V gave up 5 bases and J gave up 4 bases; unmatched junction bases: 5. The CDR3 is 14 amino acids. The CDR3: CASSRDRAGTEAFF. In nucleotides, the CDR3 is TGTGCCAGCAGCCGGGACAGGGCGGGCACTGAAGCTTTCTTT.

The J gene is TRBJ2-1, the V gene TRBV25-1; 8 positions agree with TRBD1. The junction had 9 bases not matched to a gene; V was cut back by 3 bases and J by 8 bases. CDR3 size: 15 residues. CDR1 is MGHDK and CDR2 is SYGVNS in the germline V gene. DNA of the CDR3: TGTGCCAGCAGTGATCGGCAGGGGGCTCGGGATGAGCAGTTCTTC. Translation: CASSDRQGARDEQFF.